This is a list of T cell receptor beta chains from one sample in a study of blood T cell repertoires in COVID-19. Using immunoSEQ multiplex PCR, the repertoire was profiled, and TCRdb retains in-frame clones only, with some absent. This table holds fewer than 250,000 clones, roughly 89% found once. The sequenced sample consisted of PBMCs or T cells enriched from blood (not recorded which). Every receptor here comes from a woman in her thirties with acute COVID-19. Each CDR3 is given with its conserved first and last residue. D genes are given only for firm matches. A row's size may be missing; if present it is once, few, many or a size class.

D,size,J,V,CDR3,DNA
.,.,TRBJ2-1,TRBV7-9,CASSLASGPVNEQFF,TGTGCCAGCAGCTTAGCCTCAGGGCCGGTTAATGAGCAGTTCTTC
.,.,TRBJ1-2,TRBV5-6,CASSTEDGYTF,TGTGCCAGCAGTACGGAGGATGGCTACACCTTC
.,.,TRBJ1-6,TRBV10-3,CAISEVGGSNSPLHF,TGTGCCATCAGTGAGGTGGGGGGATCGAATTCACCCCTCCACTTT
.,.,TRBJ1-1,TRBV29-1,CSVPWGRVGSTEAFF,TGCAGCGTCCCGTGGGGCAGGGTCGGATCCACTGAAGCTTTCTTT
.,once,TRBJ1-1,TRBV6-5,CASSFTEPNTEAFF,TGTGCCAGCAGTTTCACAGAACCGAACACTGAAGCTTTCTTT
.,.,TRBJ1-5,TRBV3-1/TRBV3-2,CASSQEGGQPQHF,TGTGCCAGCAGCCAAGAAGGAGGGCAGCCCCAGCATTTT
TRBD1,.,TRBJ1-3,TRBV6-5,CASSPDRGLGNTIYF,TGTGCCAGCAGTCCAGACAGGGGGCTTGGAAACACCATATATTTT
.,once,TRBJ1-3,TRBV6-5,CASSQTGSGNTIYF,TGTGCCAGCAGCCAGACAGGATCCGGAAACACCATATATTTT
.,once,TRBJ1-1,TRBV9,CASSVAGLTEAFF,TGTGCCAGCAGCGTAGCAGGGCTCACTGAAGCTTTCTTT
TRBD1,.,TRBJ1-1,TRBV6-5,CASTQDRAEAFF,TGTGCCAGCACCCAGGACAGGGCTGAAGCTTTCTTT
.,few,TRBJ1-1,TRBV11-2,CASSLGAPNTEAFF,TGTGCCAGCAGCTTAGGAGCGCCGAACACTGAAGCTTTCTTT
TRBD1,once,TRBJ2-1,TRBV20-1,CSAMTGYEQFF,TGCAGTGCTATGACAGGGTATGAGCAGTTCTTC
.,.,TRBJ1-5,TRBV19,CASSISSNQPQHF,TGTGCCAGTAGTATTAGTAGCAATCAGCCCCAGCATTTT
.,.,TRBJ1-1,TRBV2,CASSGRGTEAFF,TGTGCCAGCAGTGGGAGGGGCACTGAAGCTTTCTTT
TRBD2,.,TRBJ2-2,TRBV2,CASSTGGNTGELFF,TGTGCCAGCAGCACGGGAGGGAACACCGGGGAGCTGTTTTTT
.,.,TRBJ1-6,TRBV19,CASSPLAGSSYNSPLHF,TGTGCCAGTAGTCCCCTTGCAGGCAGCTCCTATAATTCACCCCTCCACTTT
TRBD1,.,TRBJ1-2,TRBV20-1,CSARATGGYTF,TGCAGTGCTAGAGCCACAGGGGGGTACACCTTC
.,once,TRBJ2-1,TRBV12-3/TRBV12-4,CASSVQVEQFF,TGTGCCAGCAGTGTACAAGTTGAGCAGTTCTTC
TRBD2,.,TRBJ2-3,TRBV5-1,CASSLSLSGGRSTDTQYF,TGCGCCAGCAGCTTGAGCCTTAGCGGGGGGCGGAGCACAGATACGCAGTATTTT
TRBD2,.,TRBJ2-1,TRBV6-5,CASRDLAGEHNEQFF,TGTGCCAGCAGGGATCTAGCGGGGGAACACAATGAGCAGTTCTTC
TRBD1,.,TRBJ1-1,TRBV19,CASTDREDGTEAFF,TGTGCCAGTACCGACAGGGAGGACGGCACTGAAGCTTTCTTT
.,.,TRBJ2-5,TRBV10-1,CASSDEQQETQYF,TGCGCCAGCAGTGACGAACAGCAAGAGACCCAGTACTTC